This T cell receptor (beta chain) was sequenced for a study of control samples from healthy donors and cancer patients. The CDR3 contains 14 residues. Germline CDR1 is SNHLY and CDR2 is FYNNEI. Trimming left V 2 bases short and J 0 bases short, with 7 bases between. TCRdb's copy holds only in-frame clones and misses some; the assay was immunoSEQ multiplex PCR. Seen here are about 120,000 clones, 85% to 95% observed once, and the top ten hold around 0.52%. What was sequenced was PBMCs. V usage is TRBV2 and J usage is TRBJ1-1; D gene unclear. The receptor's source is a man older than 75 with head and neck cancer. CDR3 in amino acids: CASSEYRLNTEAFF. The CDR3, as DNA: TGTGCCAGCAGTGAATACCGGCTGAACACTGAAGCTTTCTTT. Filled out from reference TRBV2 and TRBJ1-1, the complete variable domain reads EPEVTQTPSHQVTQMGQEVILRCVPISNHLYFYWYRQILGQKVEFLVSFYNNEISEKSEIFDDQFSVERPDGSNFTLKIRSTKLEDSAMYFCASSEYRLNTEAFFGQGTRLTVV.